This entry lists 3 T cell receptor beta chains sequenced from one sample in a study of cytomegalovirus exposure and HLA in healthy donors. The PCR employed 60 Vbeta primers together with 13 Jbeta primers. The method was immunoSEQ multiplex PCR; TCRdb's version includes in-frame clones alone and lacks a portion of them. The table has about 100,000 clones, about four fifths seen once. Source material: PBMCs. These receptors came from a female donor in good health and CMV-seropositive.

V and J are TRBV4-3 and TRBJ2-5; D unresolved. The CDR3 has 15 residues. Germline CDR1 is LGHNA and CDR2 is YSLEER. Trimming took 3 bases from V and 2 from J, leaving 13 bases between them. This CDR3 reads CASSQVPYRQETQYF. In nucleotides, the CDR3 is TGCGCCAGCAGCCAGGTTCCGTACAGACAAGAGACCCAGTACTTC.

CDR3 region: CAWSVGRIYGYTF. The CDR3 DNA reads as TGTGCCTGGAGTGTGGGCCGTATCTATGGCTACACCTTC. V gene TRBV30 combines with J gene TRBJ1-2; D is uncertain. Germline V gene sequence: CDR1 GTSNPN, CDR2 SVGIG (reference sequence). V lost 0 bases and J lost 4, with 9 bases in between. The CDR3 loop spans 13 amino acids. Full variable domain (rest looked up from reference TRBV30 and TRBJ1-2): SQTIHQWPATLVQPVGSPLSLECTVEGTSNPNLYWYRQAAGRGLQLLFYSVGIGQISSEVPQNLSASRPQDRQFILSSKKLLLSDSGFYLCAWSVGRIYGYTFGSGTRLTVV.

The chain links TRBV11-2 to TRBJ1-4, with D maybe TRBD1 (5 bases). This CDR3 is built from 13 residues. CDR1 and CDR2 (germline): SGHAT, FQNNGV. V lost 8 bases and J 8 bases, leaving 15 bases between the germline ends. CDR3 sequence (DNA): TGTGCCAGCGCTAAAGTGGGGGGAGAAAAACTGTTTTTT. Its protein product is CASAKVGGEKLFF.